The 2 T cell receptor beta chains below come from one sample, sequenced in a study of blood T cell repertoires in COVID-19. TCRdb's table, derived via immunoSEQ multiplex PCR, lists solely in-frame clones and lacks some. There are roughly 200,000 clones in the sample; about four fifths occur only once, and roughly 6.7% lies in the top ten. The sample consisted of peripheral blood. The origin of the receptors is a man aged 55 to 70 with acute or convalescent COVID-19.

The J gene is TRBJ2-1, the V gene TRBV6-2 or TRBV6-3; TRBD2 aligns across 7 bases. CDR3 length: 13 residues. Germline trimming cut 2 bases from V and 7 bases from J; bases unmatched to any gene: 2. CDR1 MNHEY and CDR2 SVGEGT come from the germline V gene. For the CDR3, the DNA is TGTGCCAGCAGTTACGGACTAGTTAATGAGCAGTTCTTC. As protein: CASSYGLVNEQFF.

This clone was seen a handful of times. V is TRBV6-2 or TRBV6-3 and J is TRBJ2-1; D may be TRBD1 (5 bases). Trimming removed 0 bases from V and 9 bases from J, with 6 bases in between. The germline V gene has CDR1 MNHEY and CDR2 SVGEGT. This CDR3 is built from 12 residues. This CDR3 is CASSYSRGEQFF. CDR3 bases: TGTGCCAGCAGTTACTCTAGGGGTGAGCAGTTCTTC.